The clone carrying this T cell receptor (beta chain) was counted ten times or more. V shed 3 bases and J shed 7 bases, with 9 bases lying between them. This CDR3 region has 12 residues. Germline V gene lookup returns CDR1 MDHEN and CDR2 SYDVKM. TCRdb reprocessed the 5' RACE reads with MiXCR, giving one entry per CDR3 protein. Of tens of thousands of distinct CDR3 sequences listed, 5.8% are singletons. The data stem from a study of spatial heterogeneity in lung cancer. Indicated time point: sample taken at primary tumor resection. In each case, whole RNA from tumor, nontumor lung or frozen PBMC was sequenced unsorted.

The source material was PBMCs, sampled at surgery. The clonotype was recovered from a male donor with early-stage non-small cell lung cancer. The chain is built from TRBV28 and TRBJ1-2; D gene uncertain. Written as DNA, the CDR3 is TGTGCCAGCAGTTTCAAGGGTAGTGGCTACACCTTC. Its translation: CASSFKGSGYTF.